This is a list of T cell receptor beta chains from one sample in a study of T cell responses to AZD1222 COVID-19 vaccine. Some clones are missing from TCRdb's copy, which holds only in-frame ones; the method was immunoSEQ multiplex PCR. Among some 100,000 clones listed, approximately 85% were seen once. The sequences come from peripheral blood, collected on day 0 of MenACWY control vaccination. These receptors all come from an adult in good health. Each CDR3 is given with its conserved first and last residue. D genes are given only for firm matches.

v_gene: TRBV27
d_gene: .
CDR3aa: CASSSLLMQETQYF

v_gene: TRBV5-1
d_gene: TRBD2
CDR3aa: CASSLGLAGGTTDTQYF

v_gene: TRBV7-3
d_gene: .
CDR3aa: CASSLAPTDRYEQYF

v_gene: TRBV12-3/TRBV12-4
d_gene: .
CDR3aa: CASSFSPGPYTF

v_gene: TRBV15
d_gene: .
CDR3aa: CATSRDPTIDSKLFF

v_gene: TRBV14
d_gene: .
CDR3aa: CASSQLTASGNYGYTF

v_gene: TRBV7-2
d_gene: .
CDR3aa: CASSWTPGPGAAEQFF

v_gene: TRBV6-5
d_gene: .
CDR3aa: CASRRDIYNEQFF

v_gene: TRBV30
d_gene: TRBD1
CDR3aa: CAWKGTANNEKLFF

v_gene: TRBV14
d_gene: TRBD1
CDR3aa: CASTQGLGEKLFF

v_gene: TRBV18
d_gene: .
CDR3aa: CASSPASGNTEAFF

v_gene: TRBV7-8
d_gene: TRBD2
CDR3aa: CASSPRTSGSFDEQFF

v_gene: TRBV9
d_gene: TRBD1
CDR3aa: CASSVLGGAPNTGELFF

v_gene: TRBV7-6
d_gene: TRBD1
CDR3aa: CASSLAGQGAYEQYF

v_gene: TRBV7-3
d_gene: .
CDR3aa: CASSFYQNTEAFF

v_gene: TRBV12-3/TRBV12-4
d_gene: .
CDR3aa: CVSGAGGNTIYF

v_gene: TRBV6-4
d_gene: .
CDR3aa: CASRAGTQASTDTQYF

v_gene: TRBV5-8
d_gene: .
CDR3aa: CASSSVRNQPQHF

v_gene: TRBV12-3/TRBV12-4
d_gene: .
CDR3aa: CASSFSQRELFF

v_gene: TRBV27
d_gene: TRBD1
CDR3aa: CASSPDRDYGYTF

v_gene: TRBV29-1
d_gene: .
CDR3aa: CSVRRLSSYEQYF

v_gene: TRBV2
d_gene: .
CDR3aa: CASSDSLRVRYTF

v_gene: TRBV28
d_gene: TRBD1
CDR3aa: CASSPTTGHQPQHF

v_gene: TRBV11-2
d_gene: TRBD2
CDR3aa: CASSLVGNGEGLRVFF

v_gene: TRBV28
d_gene: TRBD1
CDR3aa: CASSSQGASTFFLYGYTF

v_gene: TRBV5-4
d_gene: TRBD2
CDR3aa: CASSSGLAGHGRETQYF

v_gene: TRBV18
d_gene: TRBD1
CDR3aa: CASSPPIQGAYEQYF

v_gene: TRBV5-4
d_gene: .
CDR3aa: CASSFPQRNTEAFF

v_gene: TRBV6-2/TRBV6-3
d_gene: .
CDR3aa: CASSQGYNEQFF

v_gene: TRBV18
d_gene: .
CDR3aa: CASSPRAASGANVLTF

v_gene: TRBV28
d_gene: .
CDR3aa: CASSQETQYF

v_gene: TRBV7-2
d_gene: TRBD2
CDR3aa: CASSWRLAGRDEQYF

v_gene: TRBV28
d_gene: .
CDR3aa: CASSLTGGDGEQYF

v_gene: TRBV2
d_gene: .
CDR3aa: CASGRENYGYTF

v_gene: TRBV28
d_gene: .
CDR3aa: CASSLSGVGYQPQHF

v_gene: TRBV28
d_gene: TRBD2
CDR3aa: CASNPGGGGNEQYF

v_gene: TRBV29-1
d_gene: .
CDR3aa: CSVVAGPEISTEAFF

v_gene: TRBV18
d_gene: .
CDR3aa: CASSPWTLDSNQPQHF

v_gene: TRBV28
d_gene: .
CDR3aa: CASSRQGSTVEAFF

v_gene: TRBV28
d_gene: .
CDR3aa: CASSLRNQPQHF

v_gene: TRBV29-1
d_gene: .
CDR3aa: CSVGSLNQPQHF

v_gene: TRBV7-9
d_gene: TRBD2
CDR3aa: CASSSRDSGRFSDTQYF

v_gene: TRBV7-6
d_gene: .
CDR3aa: CASSPRGGYSNEKLFF

v_gene: TRBV28
d_gene: .
CDR3aa: CASRDLTGGSGYTF

v_gene: TRBV21-1
d_gene: .
CDR3aa: CASSTGQGDQPQHF

v_gene: TRBV9
d_gene: .
CDR3aa: CASSVSSDNEQFF

v_gene: TRBV5-4
d_gene: .
CDR3aa: CASSLMGSGNTIYF

v_gene: TRBV7-7
d_gene: .
CDR3aa: CASSPLSGVTDTQYF

v_gene: TRBV28
d_gene: .
CDR3aa: CASSPRGRGRRFF

v_gene: TRBV7-3
d_gene: TRBD1
CDR3aa: CASSLAAGTVTEAFF

v_gene: TRBV9
d_gene: .
CDR3aa: CASSPNRAGNTIYF

v_gene: TRBV11-2
d_gene: .
CDR3aa: CASSLDSRGGVF

v_gene: TRBV5-1
d_gene: .
CDR3aa: CASSLGPANTEAFF